The rows below give T cell receptor beta chains drawn from one sample of a study of T cell responses to AZD1222 COVID-19 vaccine. The protocol was immunoSEQ multiplex PCR, while the TCRdb copy is restricted to in-frame clones and leaves out a portion. The sample carries just over 80,000 clones, about nine tenths recorded once. The material was peripheral blood, obtained on day 0 of AZD1222 vaccination. Receptor source: an adult in good health. Both conserved end residues are part of each CDR3. A D gene is named only where the DNA matches it firmly. Clone size, where shown, is once, few, many, or a class for clones that have expanded.

TRBJ1-5	TRBV27	NA	NA	CASSLAAYQPQHF	TGTGCCAGCAGTTTGGCCGCCTATCAGCCCCAGCATTTT
TRBJ2-1	TRBV7-2	NA	NA	CASSLSWAGLYNEQFF	TGTGCCAGCAGCTTAAGTTGGGCGGGCCTATACAATGAGCAGTTCTTC
TRBJ2-3	TRBV11-2	TRBD2	NA	CASSGSGGGTDTQYF	TGTGCCAGCAGCGGCAGCGGGGGGGGCACAGATACGCAGTATTTT
TRBJ1-2	TRBV27	NA	NA	CASSSQGYGYTF	TGTGCCAGCAGTTCACAGGGATATGGCTACACCTTC
TRBJ2-1	TRBV27	NA	NA	CASSLGGTKYNEQFF	TGTGCCAGCAGCCTAGGAGGGACAAAATACAATGAGCAGTTCTTC
TRBJ1-1	TRBV5-1	NA	NA	CASSLSSGVGLMTEAFF	TGCGCCAGCAGCTTGTCGTCTGGTGTGGGGCTGATGACTGAAGCTTTCTTT
TRBJ2-3	TRBV6-5	NA	NA	CASSYGGLSGDTQYF	TGTGCCAGCAGTTACGGGGGTCTAAGCGGGGATACGCAGTATTTT
TRBJ1-6	TRBV25-1	NA	NA	CASSDRRGSPLHF	TGTGCCAGCAGTGACAGAAGGGGTTCCCCCCTCCACTTT
TRBJ1-2	TRBV19	NA	NA	CASSTFTRGLSNYGYTF	TGTGCCAGTAGTACCTTTACCCGAGGGTTGTCAAACTATGGCTACACCTTC
TRBJ1-2	TRBV14	NA	NA	CASTVGQTNYGYTF	TGTGCCAGCACCGTCGGTCAGACTAACTATGGCTACACCTTC
TRBJ2-3	TRBV7-9	NA	NA	CASSALGKGTDTQYF	TGTGCCAGCAGCGCCCTCGGGAAGGGCACAGATACGCAGTATTTT
TRBJ1-2	TRBV3-1/TRBV3-2	NA	NA	CASSQLSRGHGYTF	TGTGCCAGCAGCCAATTATCCAGGGGCCATGGCTACACCTTC
TRBJ1-2	TRBV19	NA	NA	CASLLSAGRRGGYTF	TGTGCCAGTCTCCTCTCGGCAGGTCGTCGGGGTGGCTACACCTTC
TRBJ1-1	TRBV3-1/TRBV3-2	NA	NA	CASSSRVVAFF	TGTGCCAGCAGCTCGAGAGTGGTAGCTTTCTTT
TRBJ2-3	TRBV7-3	TRBD2	NA	CASSFGRGATDTQYF	TGTGCCAGCAGCTTTGGGCGGGGGGCCACAGATACGCAGTATTTT
TRBJ1-6	TRBV5-5	NA	NA	CASSFDGQKNSPLHF	TGTGCCAGCAGCTTTGACGGACAGAAGAATTCACCCCTCCACTTT
TRBJ1-1	TRBV9	NA	NA	CASSAPGGVVTEAFF	TGTGCCAGCAGCGCCCCCGGGGGGGTCGTCACTGAAGCTTTCTTT
TRBJ1-2	TRBV5-5	TRBD1	NA	CASSPRTGAHYGYTF	TGTGCCAGCAGCCCCCGGACAGGGGCCCACTATGGCTACACCTTC
TRBJ1-4	TRBV15	NA	NA	CATSRDGQRFNEKLFF	TGTGCCACCAGCAGGGACGGACAGAGATTTAATGAAAAACTGTTTTTT
TRBJ2-1	TRBV24-1	NA	NA	CATRGTYNEQFF	TGTGCCACCCGCGGAACCTACAATGAGCAGTTCTTC
TRBJ1-3	TRBV30	NA	NA	CAWGPGHRNTIYF	TGTGCCTGGGGACCGGGACACCGAAACACCATATATTTT
TRBJ2-1	TRBV7-9	TRBD1	NA	CASSSTGGSYNEQFF	TGTGCCAGCAGCTCAACAGGGGGGTCCTACAATGAGCAGTTCTTC
TRBJ1-6	TRBV7-7	NA	NA	CASIRTTGFVSSYNSPLHF	TGTGCCAGCATTCGAACGACCGGGTTCGTGAGCTCCTATAATTCACCCCTCCACTTT
TRBJ1-1	TRBV18	NA	NA	CASSPPGRTEAFF	TGTGCCAGCTCACCTCCAGGGAGGACTGAAGCTTTCTTT
TRBJ1-1	TRBV6-5	NA	NA	CASSPHPTPNTEAFF	TGTGCCAGCAGTCCACACCCTACCCCGAACACTGAAGCTTTCTTT
TRBJ2-7	TRBV15	NA	NA	CATSSGYFSYEQYF	TGTGCCACCAGCTCTGGTTACTTCTCCTACGAGCAGTACTTC
TRBJ1-2	TRBV7-3	TRBD1	NA	CASSLGTGDGYTF	TGTGCCAGCAGCTTAGGGACAGGGGACGGCTACACCTTC
TRBJ2-5	TRBV19	NA	NA	CASSIPRGRGGETQYF	TGTGCCAGTAGTATCCCCCGGGGAAGGGGGGGAGAGACCCAGTACTTC
TRBJ2-3	TRBV19	TRBD1	NA	CASSLGTELTDTQYF	TGTGCCAGTAGCCTCGGGACAGAACTCACAGATACGCAGTATTTT
TRBJ1-1	TRBV18	NA	NA	CASSPHGAEAFF	TGTGCCAGCTCACCGCACGGGGCTGAAGCTTTCTTT
TRBJ2-1	TRBV15	NA	NA	CATSRQIYNEQFF	TGTGCCACCAGCAGACAGATATACAATGAGCAGTTCTTC
TRBJ2-1	TRBV6-6	NA	NA	CASTKDFPYNEQFF	TGTGCCAGCACCAAGGATTTTCCATATAATGAGCAGTTCTTC
TRBJ1-5	TRBV3-1/TRBV3-2	TRBD1	NA	CASSQGQGHVGHF	TGTGCCAGCAGCCAAGGACAGGGGCATGTAGGGCATTTT
TRBJ1-3	TRBV6-2/TRBV6-3	NA	NA	CASSYDPSSGGNTIYF	TGTGCCAGCAGTTATGATCCGTCCTCTGGTGGAAACACCATATATTTT
TRBJ2-7	TRBV21-1	NA	NA	CATRGTGVSYEQYF	TGTGCCACCCGAGGAACAGGGGTCTCCTACGAGCAGTACTTC
TRBJ1-2	TRBV25-1	TRBD1	NA	CASSEYGQGTYGYTF	TGTGCCAGCAGTGAATATGGACAGGGGACCTATGGCTACACCTTC
TRBJ1-4	TRBV9	NA	NA	CASSVIADSEKLFF	TGTGCCAGCAGCGTCATAGCGGACAGCGAAAAACTGTTTTTT
TRBJ1-4	TRBV28	NA	NA	CASSTYRETTNEKLFF	TGTGCCAGCAGCACCTACAGGGAAACAACTAATGAAAAACTGTTTTTT
TRBJ2-2	TRBV6-5	NA	NA	CASRPGTTNTGELFF	TGTGCCAGCAGACCCGGGACAACCAACACCGGGGAGCTGTTTTTT
TRBJ1-1	TRBV13	NA	NA	CASGARTWNTEAFF	TGTGCCAGCGGGGCACGAACATGGAACACTGAAGCTTTCTTT
TRBJ2-2	TRBV27	NA	NA	CASSLMWDSNTGELFF	TGTGCCAGCAGTTTAATGTGGGACTCGAACACCGGGGAGCTGTTTTTT
TRBJ1-5	TRBV2	NA	NA	CASSGSADTGQPQHF	TGTGCCAGCAGTGGGTCCGCTGACACAGGTCAGCCCCAGCATTTT
TRBJ1-3	TRBV30	NA	NA	CAWSRGASTIYF	TGTGCCTGGAGTCGGGGGGCCAGCACCATATATTTT
TRBJ1-1	TRBV14	NA	NA	CASSHVGTEAFF	TGTGCCAGCAGCCACGTAGGGACTGAAGCTTTCTTT
TRBJ2-3	TRBV7-2	TRBD2	once	CASSLALGGGAADTQYF	TGTGCCAGCAGCTTAGCGCTGGGCGGGGGGGCCGCAGATACGCAGTATTTT
TRBJ1-2	TRBV7-3	NA	few	CASSSARGSSYGYTF	TGTGCCAGCAGCTCAGCACGGGGAAGTAGCTATGGCTACACCTTC
TRBJ1-1	TRBV12-3/TRBV12-4	NA	NA	CASRKLVNTEAFF	TGTGCCAGCAGGAAACTAGTGAACACTGAAGCTTTCTTT
TRBJ2-1	TRBV27	NA	once	CASSRQGYNEQFF	TGTGCCAGCAGTCGGCAGGGCTACAATGAGCAGTTCTTC
TRBJ1-1	TRBV5-1	NA	NA	CASSLGGVGGIEAFF	TGCGCCAGCAGCTTGGGAGGGGTAGGGGGGATTGAAGCTTTCTTT
TRBJ2-3	TRBV24-1	NA	NA	CATSDPGAVDTQYF	TGTGCCACCAGTGACCCCGGTGCCGTGGATACGCAGTATTTT
TRBJ2-7	TRBV5-1	TRBD1	NA	CASSSFPGQAGDEQYF	TGCGCCAGCAGCTCGTTTCCGGGACAGGCAGGGGACGAGCAGTACTTC
TRBJ1-2	TRBV18	NA	NA	CASSPGGSYGYTF	TGTGCCAGCTCACCCGGGGGGAGCTATGGCTACACCTTC